The rows below give T cell receptor beta chains drawn from one sample of a study of blood T cells in healthy people across ages. TCRdb analysed the 5' RACE reads with MiXCR anew, one entry per CDR3 protein. The top ten hold around 30% of the sample, which has around 650,000 distinct CDR3 sequences, 35% to 50% seen once. The specimen was blood. These receptors were taken from an elderly man in good health. Both conserved end residues are part of each CDR3. The order of the fields is V gene, CDR3 protein.

TRBV20-1	CSGEGLKPYNEQFF
TRBV28	CASSPDRVNQPQHF
TRBV4-1	CASSQDPMGFGDRWEQPQHF
TRBV4-1	CASSQTSGTGGRRTEAFF
TRBV6-2/TRBV6-3	CASSFAPRGANVLTF
TRBV2	CASSKRYYGYTF
TRBV6-2/TRBV6-3	CASSPLDSSNYGYTF
TRBV28	CASSLKSLSEEQYF
TRBV28	CASSFSRGISEQYF
TRBV5-1	CASSPQPTGIAGNTIYF
TRBV5-1	CASSGDQDSPLHF
TRBV20-1	CSAGTSGRVTQYF
TRBV20-1	CSARGLVVNEQFF
TRBV20-1	CSARKYDRGTDTQYF
TRBV28	CASSSLRGRSNSPLHF
TRBV10-1	CASSESRANTGELFF
TRBV11-2	CASSLQRDEQFF
TRBV20-1	CSARGGSGASYNEQFF
TRBV24-1	CATSDLPSGPSSYNEQYF
TRBV5-1	CASRILAGVGETQYF
TRBV4-1	CASSQDWDRGLEGYTF
TRBV2	CASSSGQGGSGETQYF
TRBV12-3/TRBV12-4	CASTPLSFDEQFF
TRBV7-9	CASSLSGTGGARGNQPQHF
TRBV11-3	CASSRDRGGGTQYF
TRBV6-1	CASSEKRAASNQPQHF
TRBV24-1	CATSDPGTAQETQYF
TRBV7-6	CASSLGQGRGQPQHF
TRBV7-8	CASSPRGGSGNQPQHF
TRBV3-1	CASSPYGGNQPQHF
TRBV20-1	CSARFNIGGVGETQYF
TRBV7-2	CASSSNGHKGETQYF
TRBV7-9	CASSFGTEVYGYTF
TRBV5-1	CASSSPGLAGGANEQFF
TRBV4-3	CASSQESQGGEQYF
TRBV25-1	CASSEQGGTYNEQFF
TRBV7-6	CASSLDARGGPLNEKLFF
TRBV6-4	CASSAGALSTDTQYF
TRBV20-1	CSAGDRLRNTIYF
TRBV20-1	CSAAATDRGYTF
TRBV7-2	CASSPPTHNEQFF
TRBV7-2	CASSLTPSGYEQFF
TRBV6-2/TRBV6-3	CAAWTSERYNTQYF
TRBV25-1	CASSEFVAPLYGYTF